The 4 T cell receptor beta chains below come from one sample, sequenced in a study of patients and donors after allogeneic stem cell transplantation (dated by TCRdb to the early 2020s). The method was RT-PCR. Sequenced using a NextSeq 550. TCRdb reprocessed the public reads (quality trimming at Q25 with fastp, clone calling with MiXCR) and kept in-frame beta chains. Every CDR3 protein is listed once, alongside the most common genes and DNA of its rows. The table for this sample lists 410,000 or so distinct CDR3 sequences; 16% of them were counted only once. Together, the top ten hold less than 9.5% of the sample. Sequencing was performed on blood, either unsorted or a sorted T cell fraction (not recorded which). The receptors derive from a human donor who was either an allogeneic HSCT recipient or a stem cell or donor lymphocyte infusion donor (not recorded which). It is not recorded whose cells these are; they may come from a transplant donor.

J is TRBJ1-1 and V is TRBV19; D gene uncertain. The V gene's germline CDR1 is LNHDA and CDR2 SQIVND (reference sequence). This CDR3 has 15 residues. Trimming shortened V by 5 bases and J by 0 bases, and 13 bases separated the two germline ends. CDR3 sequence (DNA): TGTGCCAGTAGTTGGGGTATCCAATTGAACACTGAAGCTTTCTTT. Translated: CASSWGIQLNTEAFF.

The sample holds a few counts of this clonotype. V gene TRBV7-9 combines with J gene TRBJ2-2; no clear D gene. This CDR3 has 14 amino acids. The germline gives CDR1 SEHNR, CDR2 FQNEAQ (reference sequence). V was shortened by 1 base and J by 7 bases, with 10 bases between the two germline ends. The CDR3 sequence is CASSLVAMGGELFF. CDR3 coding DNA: TGTGCCAGCAGCTTAGTCGCTATGGGCGGGGAGCTGTTTTTT.

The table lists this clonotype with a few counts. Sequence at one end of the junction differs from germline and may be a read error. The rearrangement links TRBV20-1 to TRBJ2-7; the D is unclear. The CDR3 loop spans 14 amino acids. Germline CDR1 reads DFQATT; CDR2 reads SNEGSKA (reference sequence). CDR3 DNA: TGCAGAGCTAGAGAAGCGAGTCGTCCCTACGAGCAGTACTTC. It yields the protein CRAREASRPYEQYF.

CDR3 nucleotides: TGTGCCAGCAGCTCCTCCCGACAGGGTGTCTCGGGGCAGTATTTT. Amino acids: CASSSSRQGVSGQYF. V and J are TRBV12-3 or TRBV12-4 and TRBJ2-3; TRBD1 agrees at 7 bases. The CDR3 is 15 residues long. J lost 11 bases, V lost 6 bases, and 17 bases had no gene match.